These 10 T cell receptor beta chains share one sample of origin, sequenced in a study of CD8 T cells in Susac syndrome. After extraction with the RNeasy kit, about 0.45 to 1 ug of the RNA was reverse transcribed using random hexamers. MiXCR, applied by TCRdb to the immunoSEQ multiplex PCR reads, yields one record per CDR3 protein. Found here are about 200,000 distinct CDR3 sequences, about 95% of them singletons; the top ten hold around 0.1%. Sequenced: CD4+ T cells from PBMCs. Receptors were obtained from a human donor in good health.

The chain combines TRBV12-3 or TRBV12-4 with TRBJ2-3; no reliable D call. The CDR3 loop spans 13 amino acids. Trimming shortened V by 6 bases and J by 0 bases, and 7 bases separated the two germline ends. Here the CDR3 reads CASSTLSTDTQYF. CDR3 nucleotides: TGTGCCAGCAGCACCCTGAGCACAGATACGCAGTATTTT.

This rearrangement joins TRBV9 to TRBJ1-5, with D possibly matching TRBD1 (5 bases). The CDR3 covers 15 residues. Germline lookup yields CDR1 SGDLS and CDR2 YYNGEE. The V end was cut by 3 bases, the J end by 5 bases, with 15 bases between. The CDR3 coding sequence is TGTGCCAGCAGCGCCCGCCCCGGGGGGGATCAGCCCCAGCATTTT. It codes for CASSARPGGDQPQHF.

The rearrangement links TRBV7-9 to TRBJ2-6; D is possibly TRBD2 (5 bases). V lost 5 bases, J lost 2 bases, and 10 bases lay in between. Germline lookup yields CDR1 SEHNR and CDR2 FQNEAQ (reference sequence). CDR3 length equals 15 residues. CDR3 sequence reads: CASSRQRAGANVLTF. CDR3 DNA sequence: TGTGCCAGCAGCCGCCAGAGGGCTGGGGCCAACGTCCTGACTTTC.

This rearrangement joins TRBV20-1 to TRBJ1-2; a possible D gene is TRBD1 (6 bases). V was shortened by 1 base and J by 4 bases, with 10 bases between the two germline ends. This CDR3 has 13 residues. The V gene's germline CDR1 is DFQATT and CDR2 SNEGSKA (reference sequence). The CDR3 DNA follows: TGCAGTGCTAGAGTGACAGGACCCTATGGCTACACCTTC. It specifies CSARVTGPYGYTF.

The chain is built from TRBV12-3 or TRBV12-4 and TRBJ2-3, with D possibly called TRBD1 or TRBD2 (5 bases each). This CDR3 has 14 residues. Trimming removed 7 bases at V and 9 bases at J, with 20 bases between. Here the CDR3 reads CASTPGTRVRTQYF. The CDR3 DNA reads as TGTGCCAGCACCCCAGGGACCCGCGTTAGGACGCAGTATTTT.

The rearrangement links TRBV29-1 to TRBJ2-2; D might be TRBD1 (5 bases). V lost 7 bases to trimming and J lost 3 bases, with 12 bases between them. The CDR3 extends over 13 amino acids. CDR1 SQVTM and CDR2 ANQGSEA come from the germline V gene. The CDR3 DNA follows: TGCAGCGCAGGGCCGCCTGACACCGGGGAGCTGTTTTTT. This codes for CSAGPPDTGELFF.

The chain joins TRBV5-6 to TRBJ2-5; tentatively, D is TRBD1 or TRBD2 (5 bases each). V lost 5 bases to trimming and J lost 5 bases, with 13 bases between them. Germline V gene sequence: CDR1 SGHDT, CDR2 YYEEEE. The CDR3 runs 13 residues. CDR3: CASRSGTGETQYF. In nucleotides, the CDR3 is TGTGCCAGCAGATCCGGGACGGGCGAGACCCAGTACTTC.

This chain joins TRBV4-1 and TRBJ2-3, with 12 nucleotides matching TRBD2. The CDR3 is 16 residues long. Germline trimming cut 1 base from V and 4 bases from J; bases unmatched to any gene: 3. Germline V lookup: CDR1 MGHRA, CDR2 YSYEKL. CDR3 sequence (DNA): TGCGCCAGCAGCCAAGTAAGACTAGCGGGGGCAGATACGCAGTATTTT. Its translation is CASSQVRLAGADTQYF.

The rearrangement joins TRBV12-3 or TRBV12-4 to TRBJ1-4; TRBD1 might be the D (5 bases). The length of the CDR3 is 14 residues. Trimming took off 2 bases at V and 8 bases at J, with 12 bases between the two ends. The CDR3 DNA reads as TGTGCCAGCAGTTTAATGCAGGGAAAGGAAAAACTGTTTTTT. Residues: CASSLMQGKEKLFF.

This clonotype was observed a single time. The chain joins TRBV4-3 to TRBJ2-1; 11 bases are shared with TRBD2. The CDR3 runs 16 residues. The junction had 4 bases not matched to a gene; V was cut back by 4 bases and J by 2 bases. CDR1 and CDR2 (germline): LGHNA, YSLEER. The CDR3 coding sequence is TGCGCCAGCAGCCGAATACTAGCGGGGGCCTACAATGAGCAGTTCTTC. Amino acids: CASSRILAGAYNEQFF.